This record concerns one T cell receptor (beta chain) sequence. Its antigen is not identified. These data are taken from a study of Ad26.COV2.S vaccination and SARS-CoV-2 variants. About the research overall: By the intramuscular route, Ad26.COV2.S was given once, or twice 56 days apart.

Germline CDR1 is SNHLY and CDR2 is FYNNEI. The V gene end was trimmed by 6 bases and the J gene end by 6 bases; junction bases not matched to a gene: 8. This CDR3 has 15 residues. Treatment defined: over 15 received Ad26.COV2.S at low or high dose, single or two shots; 5 received placebo; per-sample allocation not given. The investigators took samples on day 63 after the first vaccine or placebo injection. Donation was by an adult aged 18-55 years who was in Boston. The study's findings and limits: Across vaccine and placebo recipients, the breadth of non-spike TCRs was similar.

Clones were sequenced by immunoSEQ multiplex PCR, and TCRdb holds only the in-frame ones, with some missing. The profile covers a few hundred thousand clones, with around 89% appearing a single time and roughly 4% taken by the ten largest. V usage is TRBV2 and J usage is TRBJ2-1; the match to TRBD1 covers 10 bases. The sample here was peripheral blood, taken in a trial of Ad26.COV2.S vaccine versus placebo. This clonotype was obtained from a person between 18 and 59 years old who received the Ad26.COV2.S COVID-19 vaccine or a placebo. In DNA form, the CDR3 reads TGTGCCAGCAGGGCCGGGACAGGGGATGGCAATGAGCAGTTCTTC. As protein: CASRAGTGDGNEQFF.